This T cell receptor (beta chain) came from a study of cytomegalovirus exposure and HLA in healthy donors. The overall study: A prior study identified roughly 110 million unique TCR beta sequences from 200 million or so T cells. Counted in an early data release were about 85 million unique TCRs from HLA-typed donors.

The CDR3 is 12 residues long. V was trimmed by 9 bases and J by 4 bases, leaving 12 bases between them. Germline-derived CDR1 and CDR2 are LNHDA and SQIVND (reference sequence). This clone was picked up a small number of times. PCR used 60 Vbeta primers and 13 Jbeta primers. Sequencing was performed with immunoSEQ multiplex PCR; in TCRdb, only in-frame clones are kept and a portion is missing. The data show about 37,000 clones, approximately 75% seen once. The sequence was collected from a man aged 35-49 years in good health and CMV-seronegative. V usage is TRBV19 and J usage is TRBJ1-1, with a tentative D call TRBD1 (5 bases). Sequencing was done on a sample of PBMCs. CDR3 nucleotides: TGTGCCAGCCTTCGGGGGGTCACTGAAGCTTTCTTT. Translation gives CASLRGVTEAFF. The full variable domain, its missing parts supplied by reference TRBV19 and TRBJ1-1, is DGGITQSPKYLFRKEGQNVTLSCEQNLNHDAMYWYRQDPGQGLRLIYYSQIVNDFQKGDIAEGYSVSREKKESFPLTVTSAQKNPTAFYLCASLRGVTEAFFGQGTRLTVV.